The T cell receptor beta chain under discussion was sequenced for a study of T cell responses to AZD1222 COVID-19 vaccine. Produced via immunoSEQ multiplex PCR; TCRdb's table is partial and in-frame only. Of roughly 70,000 clones in the sample, roughly nine tenths were seen once. The CDR3 sequence is 14 residues long. Trimming shortened V by 5 bases and J by 4 bases, and 14 bases separated the two germline ends. Germline V gene lookup returns CDR1 SGHAT and CDR2 FQNNGV. In the case of this clone: As yet, its antigen is unknown.

Study-wide results and limits: Of the AZD1222 recipients, only five to seven were seropositive at baseline. All repertoire sampling was performed exclusively after the peak T cell response. Among spike-specific TCRs, nearly half reportedly target unmutated variant regions. Most donors were white British and more were female, and clonal diversity was possibly underestimated.

The TCR sequence derives from an adult who received the AZD1222 COVID-19 vaccine. This chain joins TRBV11-2 and TRBJ1-2; D call uncertain. Sequenced here: peripheral blood, sampled 28 days after the second AZD1222 dose. CDR3 bases: TGTGCCAGCAGCCTACAGACCGAAACCTATGGCTACACCTTC. Protein sequence: CASSLQTETYGYTF.